These 31 T cell receptor beta chains originate from one sample sequenced in a study of shared clonotypes between healthy human individuals (dated by TCRdb to between 2020 and 2021). The library came from the immunoSEQ multiplex PCR assay. The clones in this table, taken by TCRdb from immuneACCESS, are in-frame only. Not every clone is retained; where verified, under half of the shortfall comes from an unresolved V gene, and the cause of the rest is unknown. Counted in this sample were some 500,000 clones; approximately 95% of them appeared once. Clones ranked in the top ten supply about 0.06% of the sample. Sequencing used naive CD4+ T cells sorted from blood. The sample's cell subset or site label, decoded: CD45RA+ positively selected. The source is a woman in her 30s in good health.

The rearrangement links TRBV27 to TRBJ2-5, with a possible D match to TRBD1 (5 bases). Germline assignment: CDR1 MNHEY and CDR2 SMNVEV (reference sequence). The CDR3 covers 14 residues. The V and J ends lost 5 bases and 2 bases respectively, with 12 bases between them. The CDR3 sequence is CASSAPGNQETQYF. Here the CDR3 DNA reads TGTGCCAGCAGTGCGCCAGGGAATCAAGAGACCCAGTACTTC.

The rearrangement uses TRBV5-5 and TRBJ2-7; the match to TRBD2 covers 13 bases. CDR1 and CDR2 (germline): SGHKS, YYEKEE (reference sequence). The J segment lost 3 bases and the V segment lost 4 bases, leaving 4 bases of the junction unmatched. The CDR3 totals 15 residues. The CDR3 is CASSQGTSGIYEQYF. The CDR3 nucleotides read TGTGCCAGCAGCCAAGGGACTAGCGGGATCTACGAGCAGTACTTC.

This chain joins TRBV5-5 and TRBJ2-7; D possibly corresponds to TRBD1 (5 bases). The germline V gene has CDR1 SGHKS and CDR2 YYEKEE (reference sequence). V lost 0 bases, J lost 3 bases, and 10 bases lay in between. This CDR3 contains 14 residues. CDR3 in amino acids: CASSLETDDYEQYF. CDR3 in DNA: TGTGCCAGCAGCTTGGAGACAGACGACTACGAGCAGTACTTC.

The V gene is TRBV4-1, the J gene TRBJ2-7; the D gene is possibly TRBD2 (5 bases). Trimming stripped 1 base from V and 6 bases from J, with 10 bases between. This CDR3 contains 13 residues. Germline V gene sequence: CDR1 MGHRA, CDR2 YSYEKL. CDR3 sequence: CASSQAREFEQYF. The CDR3 DNA follows: TGCGCCAGCAGCCAAGCCCGGGAATTCGAGCAGTACTTC.

V and J are TRBV7-2 and TRBJ2-3, with D perhaps given as TRBD1 or TRBD2 (5 bases each). The V gene's germline CDR1 is SGHTA and CDR2 FQGNSA. V lost 5 bases, J lost 4 bases, and 16 bases lay in between. This CDR3 comprises 15 residues. DNA of the CDR3: TGTGCCAGCAGCCTCTGGACCTTGGGGGCAGATACGCAGTATTTT. Its translation: CASSLWTLGADTQYF.

The chain couples TRBV6-5 to TRBJ1-1; TRBD1 matches 8 bases. V lost 0 bases to trimming and J lost 9 bases; unmatched junction nucleotides: 6. Germline CDR1 reads MNHEY; CDR2 reads SVGAGI. This CDR3 spans 14 amino acids. CDR3 DNA: TGTGCCAGCAGTTACTCGACGGGACAGGTTCAAGCTTTCTTT. Its translation: CASSYSTGQVQAFF.

The chain combines TRBV28 with TRBJ2-7; D is unclear. Germline V gene data show CDR1 as MDHEN and CDR2 as SYDVKM. Trimming stripped 2 bases from V and 6 bases from J, with 11 bases between. This CDR3 is 13 amino acids long. The CDR3 DNA sequence: TGTGCCAGCAGTTTACCCCCCCCGAGCGAGCAGTACTTC. Amino acids: CASSLPPPSEQYF.

The CDR3 nucleotides are TGTGCCAGCAGTATAACTAGGGACAATGAGCAGTTCTTC. It translates to CASSITRDNEQFF. The chain has TRBV2 and TRBJ2-1; tentatively, D is TRBD2 (5 bases). With 5 bases removed from V and 5 bases from J, the gap between germline ends came to 10 bases. Germline V gene data show CDR1 as SNHLY and CDR2 as FYNNEI. This CDR3 region has 13 residues.

The chain combines TRBV5-4 with TRBJ1-2; 9 bases match TRBD1. The germline CDR1 and CDR2 sequences are SGHNT and YYREEE (reference sequence). After removal of 3 bases from V and 7 bases from J, the junction contained 4 bases not matched to a gene. The CDR3 has 13 residues. The CDR3 nucleotides read TGTGCCAGCAGCTCCCGGACAGGGGTTGGCTACACCTTC. It translates to CASSSRTGVGYTF.

The chain links TRBV7-8 to TRBJ2-7; TRBD2 aligns across 9 bases. Germline CDR1 is SGHVS and CDR2 is FQNEAQ. Trimming cost V 6 bases and J 0 bases; bases outside gene matches: 3. The CDR3 totals 14 residues. The CDR3 region has the DNA TGTGCCAGCAGGAATAGCGGGAGCTCCTACGAGCAGTACTTC. Amino acids: CASRNSGSSYEQYF.

The count of this clone is one. The chain couples TRBV9 to TRBJ2-5, with D maybe TRBD2 (7 bases). V was trimmed by 6 bases and J by 3 bases, leaving 24 bases between them. The CDR3 length is 17 residues. Germline-derived CDR1 and CDR2 are SGDLS and YYNGEE. The CDR3, as DNA: TGTGCCAGCATCCTACTACGCAAGGGGAGGGGGGAAGAGACCCAGTACTTC. Translated, it gives CASILLRKGRGEETQYF.

The chain is built from TRBV6-5 and TRBJ1-3, with D hard to call. The CDR3 loop spans 16 amino acids. Germline assignment: CDR1 MNHEY and CDR2 SVGAGI. V dropped 2 bases and J dropped 0 bases, with 11 bases sitting between them. In nucleotides, the CDR3 is TGTGCCAGCAGTTACGGTCTACCCAGCTCTGGAAACACCATATATTTT. Residues: CASSYGLPSSGNTIYF.

The gene calls are TRBV25-1 and TRBJ1-2; 7 nucleotides align to TRBD1. There are 15 residues in the CDR3. From germline, CDR1 is MGHDK and CDR2 SYGVNS. Germline trimming cut 1 base from V and 2 bases from J; bases unmatched to any gene: 4. The CDR3 spells CASSEWPDRNYGYTF. In nucleotides, the CDR3 is TGTGCCAGCAGTGAATGGCCGGACAGGAACTATGGCTACACCTTC.

The chain couples TRBV7-8 to TRBJ2-7, with TRBD2 matching 7 bases. In germline, CDR1 is SGHVS, CDR2 FQNEAQ. The CDR3 extends over 16 amino acids. Unmatched junction bases numbered 11, after V lost 0 bases and J lost 6 bases. CDR3 amino acids: CASSLASGLGYSEQYF. DNA for the CDR3: TGTGCCAGCAGCTTAGCTAGCGGGCTGGGGTATTCCGAGCAGTACTTC. Drawing the rest from reference TRBV7-8 and TRBJ2-7, the complete variable domain is GAGVSQSPRYKVAKRGQDVALRCDPISGHVSLFWYQQALGQGPEFLTYFQNEAQLDKSGLPSDRFFAERPEGSVSTLKIQRTQQEDSAVYLCASSLASGLGYSEQYFGPGTRLTVT.

V gene TRBV28 combines with J gene TRBJ1-3; D is unclear. V was shortened by 4 bases and J by 2 bases, with 9 bases between the two germline ends. Germline CDR1 MDHEN, CDR2 SYDVKM. This CDR3 has 14 residues. CDR3 bases: TGTGCCAGCAGTTCCCCGGGAACTGGAAACACCATATATTTT. It is translated as CASSSPGTGNTIYF.

V and J are TRBV6-6 and TRBJ1-4, with 8 nucleotides matching TRBD1. Trimming cost V 0 bases and J 10 bases; bases outside gene matches: 10. Looked up from germline, CDR1 is MNHNY and CDR2 is SVGAGI (reference sequence). The CDR3 runs 16 residues. DNA of the CDR3: TGTGCCAGCAGTTACTCGATCCCAGGGGGCAGGGGAAAACTGTTTTTT. Protein sequence: CASSYSIPGGRGKLFF.

The chain has TRBV7-9 and TRBJ1-1; D may be TRBD1 (5 bases). The CDR3 extends over 15 amino acids. Germline loops: CDR1 SEHNR, CDR2 FQNEAQ (reference sequence). V was shortened by 1 base and J by 5 bases, with 14 bases between the two germline ends. The CDR3 bases are TGTGCCAGCAGCTTAGTTGGGACGGCGGAAACTGAAGCTTTCTTT. Translated: CASSLVGTAETEAFF.

V is TRBV25-1 and J is TRBJ2-1, with 16 bases that match TRBD2. Germline V gene lookup returns CDR1 MGHDK and CDR2 SYGVNS. The CDR3 runs 18 residues. V lost 10 bases, J lost 2 bases, and 11 bases stayed unmatched. The CDR3 DNA follows: TGTGCCACCAACCCCGGGACTAGCGGGAGGGGGACCTACAATGAGCAGTTCTTC. This encodes CATNPGTSGRGTYNEQFF.

CDR3 in DNA: TGTGCCAGCAGCTTAATACTAGCATCCGCCAATGAGCAGTTCTTC. It translates to CASSLILASANEQFF. The rearrangement uses TRBV7-7 and TRBJ2-1; maybe TRBD2 (6 bases). V was cut by 2 bases and J by 6 bases, with 14 bases left in between. Germline-derived CDR1 and CDR2 are SSHAT and FNYEAQ (reference sequence). There are 15 residues in the CDR3.

J is TRBJ2-3 and V is TRBV29-1; D not certain. This CDR3 has 10 residues. V lost 7 bases and J lost 6, with 8 bases in between. Germline V gene sequence: CDR1 SQVTM, CDR2 ANQGSEA. In nucleotides, the CDR3 is TGCAGCGCCCTCTGGGATACGCAGTATTTT. Its translation: CSALWDTQYF.

V is TRBV28 and J is TRBJ2-3; 8 nucleotides line up with TRBD2. The CDR3 spans 17 residues. Unmatched junction bases numbered 6, after V lost 1 base and J lost 0 bases. The germline V gene encodes CDR1 MDHEN and CDR2 SYDVKM. CDR3: CASSLLGLAGSTDTQYF. As DNA, the CDR3 is TGTGCCAGCAGTTTATTAGGACTAGCTGGGAGCACAGATACGCAGTATTTT.

The CDR3 protein is CSVPGTNEQYF. The CDR3 region has the DNA TGCAGCGTCCCCGGGACAAACGAGCAGTACTTC. The chain couples TRBV29-1 to TRBJ2-7; D is perhaps TRBD1 (6 bases). Trimming removed 6 bases from V and 5 bases from J, with 11 bases in between. Germline CDR1 is SQVTM and CDR2 is ANQGSEA. The CDR3 runs 11 residues.

Concerning this clone: Other DNA sequences within the sample encode an identical CDR3. This rearrangement joins TRBV28 to TRBJ1-5, with D unresolved. Germline V gene data show CDR1 as MDHEN and CDR2 as SYDVKM. The CDR3 loop spans 13 amino acids. The germline V and J ends were trimmed by 7 bases and 0 bases, with 7 bases remaining between them. The CDR3: CASNRNSNQPQHF. The CDR3 DNA is TGTGCCAGCAACCGCAATAGCAATCAGCCCCAGCATTTT. The full variable domain, rest sourced from reference TRBV28 and TRBJ1-5, is DVKVTQSSRYLVKRTGEKVFLECVQDMDHENMFWYRQDPGLGLRLIYFSYDVKMKEKGDIPEGYSVSREKKERFSLILESASTNQTSMYLCASNRNSNQPQHFGDGTRLSIL.

V and J are TRBV7-2 and TRBJ2-1; 7 bases match TRBD2. The CDR3 loop spans 15 amino acids. CDR1 and CDR2 from the germline V gene are SGHTA and FQGNSA. Trimming removed 1 base from V and 5 bases from J; junction bases left unmatched: 5. The CDR3 coding sequence is TGTGCCAGCAGCTTAGTAGGACTAGGAGACAATGAGCAGTTCTTC. Its translation is CASSLVGLGDNEQFF. Filled out from reference TRBV7-2 and TRBJ2-1, the complete variable domain reads GAGVSQSPSNKVTEKGKDVELRCDPISGHTALYWYRQSLGQGLEFLIYFQGNSAPDKSGLPSDRFSAERTGGSVSTLTIQRTQQEDSAVYLCASSLVGLGDNEQFFGPGTRLTVL.

V usage is TRBV6-5 and J usage is TRBJ1-4, with D possibly being TRBD1 (6 bases). CDR3 length: 16 amino acids. Germline V gene data show CDR1 as MNHEY and CDR2 as SVGAGI. Trimming cost V 4 bases and J 8 bases, with 20 bases left between them. The CDR3 sequence: CASSLQGEPRNEKLFF. The CDR3 nucleotides read TGTGCCAGCAGTTTACAGGGAGAGCCTAGAAACGAAAAACTGTTTTTT.

The chain joins TRBV27 to TRBJ2-7; a possible D gene is TRBD1 (5 bases). The CDR3 extends over 13 amino acids. The germline CDR1 and CDR2 sequences are MNHEY and SMNVEV (reference sequence). Trimming left V 5 bases short and J 4 bases short, with 12 bases between. In DNA, the CDR3 is TGTGCCAGCAGTCCAGGGTCTGAATACGAGCAGTACTTC. This sequence encodes CASSPGSEYEQYF.

V usage is TRBV5-1 and J usage is TRBJ2-5; 8 nucleotides line up with TRBD1. J was trimmed by 1 base and V by 5 bases; bases with no gene match: 7. Germline V gene lookup returns CDR1 SGHRS and CDR2 YFSETQ. The CDR3 is made up of 15 amino acids. CDR3 DNA sequence: TGCGCCAGCAGTAGGCAGGGGGCCTCCCAAGAGACCCAGTACTTC. Protein product: CASSRQGASQETQYF.

The chain combines TRBV27 with TRBJ1-1; 8 bases align to TRBD1. V shed 5 bases, J shed 0 bases, and the junction held 5 bases outside the gene matches. CDR3 length: 15 residues. Germline CDR1 is MNHEY and CDR2 is SMNVEV (reference sequence). CDR3 nucleotide sequence: TGTGCCAGCAGTGGGGACAGGCGCATGAACACTGAAGCTTTCTTT. Amino acids: CASSGDRRMNTEAFF.

The V and J genes are TRBV9 and TRBJ2-7; D is undetermined. The V gene's germline CDR1 is SGDLS and CDR2 YYNGEE. With 0 bases removed from V and 3 bases from J, the gap between germline ends came to 10 bases. The CDR3 sequence is 14 residues long. CDR3 nucleotides: TGTGCCAGCAGCGTAGATCTGGGTAGCTACGAGCAGTACTTC. The encoded protein is CASSVDLGSYEQYF.

The rearrangement uses TRBV28 and TRBJ2-5; D remains unclear. The CDR3 loop spans 16 amino acids. The germline V gene has CDR1 MDHEN and CDR2 SYDVKM. Trimming shortened V by 4 bases and J by 2 bases, and 17 bases separated the two germline ends. The CDR3 DNA follows: TGTGCCAGCAGTTCTCTACAGATCCGGCCTCAAGAGACCCAGTACTTC. Translating gives CASSSLQIRPQETQYF.

V gene TRBV18 combines with J gene TRBJ1-5; maybe TRBD1 (5 bases). V lost 6 bases to trimming and J lost 1 base, with 13 bases between them. CDR1 KGHSH and CDR2 LQKENI come from the germline V gene. This CDR3 is 15 amino acids long. The CDR3 nucleotides read TGTGCCAGCTCCTCGGACCGGGGGAGCAATCAGCCCCAGCATTTT. This codes for CASSSDRGSNQPQHF.